These 20 T cell receptor beta chains share one sample of origin, sequenced in a study of cytomegalovirus exposure and HLA in healthy donors. Use of 60 Vbeta and 13 Jbeta primers characterized the PCR. Profiled with immunoSEQ multiplex PCR; TCRdb holds only in-frame clones, not every one. The data show roughly 200,000 clones, around 84% seen once. The specimen was PBMCs. These TCRs come from a woman in her late teens or twenties in good health and CMV-seronegative.

V and J are TRBV2 and TRBJ2-1, with TRBD2 matching 8 bases. The ends lost 5 bases at V and 2 bases at J; junction bases unmatched: 5. CDR1 is SNHLY, CDR2 FYNNEI, per germline. The CDR3 sequence is 15 residues long. The CDR3 DNA sequence: TGTGCCAGCAGTACACTAGCGGTCGCCTACAATGAGCAGTTCTTC. As protein: CASSTLAVAYNEQFF. The full variable domain, its missing parts supplied by reference TRBV2 and TRBJ2-1, is EPEVTQTPSHQVTQMGQEVILRCVPISNHLYFYWYRQILGQKVEFLVSFYNNEISEKSEIFDDQFSVERPDGSNFTLKIRSTKLEDSAMYFCASSTLAVAYNEQFFGPGTRLTVL.

This clone showed up just a few times. The V gene is TRBV30, the J gene TRBJ1-5, with D uncertain. The CDR3 consists of 13 residues. V lost 2 bases to trimming and J lost 7 bases, with 12 bases between them. The germline CDR1 and CDR2 sequences are GTSNPN and SVGIG (reference sequence). CDR3 sequence reads: CAWSLHLGQPQHF. Written as DNA, the CDR3 is TGTGCCTGGAGTCTCCACCTCGGGCAGCCCCAGCATTTT.

The V and J genes are TRBV28 and TRBJ1-2; D might be TRBD1 (5 bases). Trimming removed 4 bases at V and 0 bases at J, with 12 bases between. The germline gives CDR1 MDHEN, CDR2 SYDVKM. This CDR3 is built from 15 residues. The CDR3: CASSSLRQSNYGYTF. The CDR3 DNA is TGTGCCAGCAGTTCCCTTAGACAGTCTAACTATGGCTACACCTTC.

This clone was counted once. J is TRBJ1-4 and V is TRBV9; perhaps TRBD1 as D (6 bases). The CDR3 runs to 18 residues. The germline V and J ends were trimmed by 0 bases and 1 base, with 16 bases remaining between them. Germline V gene lookup returns CDR1 SGDLS and CDR2 YYNGEE. The CDR3 loop is CASSVGRGAGGTNEKLFF. CDR3 nucleotides: TGTGCCAGCAGCGTAGGCAGGGGAGCGGGAGGAACTAATGAAAAACTGTTTTTT.

The V gene is TRBV28, the J gene TRBJ2-7, with 9 positions matching TRBD2. The CDR3 extends over 15 amino acids. Germline CDR1 is MDHEN and CDR2 is SYDVKM. V lost 7 bases to trimming and J lost 4 bases; unmatched junction nucleotides: 11. The CDR3 reads CASISPGTSPYEQYF. The DNA for the CDR3 is TGTGCCAGCATCTCCCCCGGGACTAGCCCTTACGAGCAGTACTTC.

The V and J genes are TRBV7-2 and TRBJ2-1; tentatively, D is TRBD1 (6 bases). This CDR3 contains 18 residues. V was shortened by 5 bases and J by 10 bases, with 30 bases between the two germline ends. The V gene's germline CDR1 is SGHTA and CDR2 FQGNSA. For the CDR3, the DNA is TGTGCCAGCAGCCTGGGGGCTACGGCGGACTGGGCCCTGGAGGAGCAGTTCTTC. Residues: CASSLGATADWALEEQFF.

The genes are TRBV5-6 and TRBJ2-3, with D possibly TRBD1 on 6 matching bases. This CDR3 is built from 12 residues. Germline V lookup: CDR1 SGHDT, CDR2 YYEEEE. V lost 5 bases and J 7 bases, leaving 11 bases between the germline ends. CDR3 coding DNA: TGTGCCAGCAGTCCTCAGGGGCATACGCAGTATTTT. It specifies CASSPQGHTQYF.

V and J are TRBV6-5 and TRBJ2-2; 8 bases agree with TRBD1. With 7 bases clipped from V and 0 bases from J, the junction kept 4 bases outside the gene matches. CDR3 length: 15 residues. From germline, CDR1 is MNHEY and CDR2 SVGAGI. In DNA, the CDR3 is TGTGCCAGCAAGGCGGGACAGGCGAACACCGGGGAGCTGTTTTTT. The encoded protein is CASKAGQANTGELFF.

The chain employs TRBV6-5 and TRBJ2-5, with 9 bases lining up with TRBD2. J was trimmed by 3 bases and V by 1 base; bases with no gene match: 6. This CDR3 contains 16 residues. Germline values: CDR1 MNHEY, CDR2 SVGAGI. The CDR3 here is CASSYWGAGGEETQYF. CDR3 coding DNA: TGTGCCAGCAGTTACTGGGGGGCGGGAGGGGAAGAGACCCAGTACTTC.

The chain is built from TRBV2 and TRBJ2-3; 10 bases align to TRBD2. There are 17 residues in the CDR3. Trimming removed 3 bases from V and 0 bases from J; junction bases left unmatched: 6. Germline-derived CDR1 and CDR2 are SNHLY and FYNNEI. CDR3 bases: TGTGCCAGCAGTGATCCTCGGACTAGCGGAAGCACAGATACGCAGTATTTT. As protein: CASSDPRTSGSTDTQYF. Variable domain in full (rest from reference TRBV2 and TRBJ2-3): EPEVTQTPSHQVTQMGQEVILRCVPISNHLYFYWYRQILGQKVEFLVSFYNNEISEKSEIFDDQFSVERPDGSNFTLKIRSTKLEDSAMYFCASSDPRTSGSTDTQYFGPGTRLTVL.

The chain uses TRBV10-3 and TRBJ2-4; 13 bases align to TRBD2. The CDR3 totals 19 residues. The junction had 10 bases not matched to a gene; V was cut back by 4 bases and J by 1 base. Germline V gene sequence: CDR1 ENHRY, CDR2 SYGVKD. Written as DNA, the CDR3 is TGTGCCATCAGTGTAATGACTAGCGGGAGGAGGTCGGCCAAAAACATTCAGTACTTC. As protein: CAISVMTSGRRSAKNIQYF.

V is TRBV5-4 and J is TRBJ2-7; 9 bases map to TRBD1. There are 17 residues in the CDR3. V shed 4 bases, J shed 4 bases, and the junction held 15 bases outside the gene matches. Per the germline V gene, CDR1 is SGHNT and CDR2 is YYREEE (reference sequence). The CDR3 nucleotides read TGTGCCAGCAGCCCTACCCCCCCCGGACAGGGGAAATACGAGCAGTACTTC. Amino acids: CASSPTPPGQGKYEQYF. Looking up the rest from reference TRBV5-4 and TRBJ2-7 gives the full variable domain: ETGVTQSPTHLIKTRGQQVTLRCSSQSGHNTVSWYQQALGQGPQFIFQYYREEENGRGNFPPRFSGLQFPNYSSELNVNALELDDSALYLCASSPTPPGQGKYEQYFGPGTRLTVT.

This chain connects TRBV2 to TRBJ2-7; 7 bases match TRBD2. Germline assignment: CDR1 SNHLY and CDR2 FYNNEI. The junction had 11 bases not matched to a gene; V was cut back by 4 bases and J by 5 bases. The CDR3 is 15 residues long. The CDR3 loop is CASSGVRETSNEQYV. CDR3 nucleotides: TGTGCCAGCAGTGGAGTGCGGGAGACGAGCAACGAGCAGTACGTC.

V and J are TRBV7-2 and TRBJ2-7; no firm D call. This CDR3 region has 12 residues. CDR1 is SGHTA, CDR2 FQGNSA, per germline. Trimming cost V 1 base and J 7 bases, with 8 bases left between them. CDR3 loop: CASSLVAWEQYF. The CDR3 DNA reads TGTGCCAGCAGCTTAGTCGCGTGGGAGCAGTACTTC.

The chain carries TRBV4-1 and TRBJ2-3, with 10 bases matching TRBD2. Trimming cost V 0 bases and J 2 bases; bases outside gene matches: 14. Per the germline V gene, CDR1 is MGHRA and CDR2 is YSYEKL. This CDR3 region has 20 residues. CDR3 residues: CASSQDEGQREGLNTDTQYF. The CDR3 DNA sequence: TGCGCCAGCAGCCAAGATGAGGGTCAGCGGGAGGGCCTAAACACAGATACGCAGTATTTT.

This clone was detected only once. The chain carries TRBV7-9 and TRBJ2-3, with D unclear. The germline gives CDR1 SEHNR, CDR2 FQNEAQ (reference sequence). This CDR3 contains 14 residues. V was shortened by 2 bases and J by 2 bases, with 8 bases between the two germline ends. The CDR3 bases are TGTGCCAGCAGCTTAACTGGTCCCACAGATACGCAGTATTTT. It specifies CASSLTGPTDTQYF.

The genes are TRBV19 and TRBJ1-5; weak D call: TRBD1 (5 bases). Trimming took 7 bases from V and 3 from J, leaving 10 bases between them. The germline CDR1 and CDR2 sequences are LNHDA and SQIVND (reference sequence). This CDR3 is 13 amino acids long. The CDR3: CASTDSVNQPQHF. DNA of the CDR3: TGTGCCAGTACCGACAGCGTCAATCAGCCCCAGCATTTT.

V usage is TRBV2 and J usage is TRBJ2-1; TRBD1 agrees at 8 bases. Germline lookup yields CDR1 SNHLY and CDR2 FYNNEI. The length of the CDR3 is 13 residues. With 10 bases clipped from V and 4 bases from J, the junction kept 6 bases outside the gene matches. The CDR3: CATQDRVYNEQFF. In nucleotides, the CDR3 is TGTGCCACCCAGGACAGGGTTTACAATGAGCAGTTCTTC.

This chain joins TRBV7-9 and TRBJ2-7; 10 nucleotides align to TRBD2. The trim removed 0 bases at V and 5 bases at J, leaving 4 bases unmatched. The CDR3 runs 15 residues. In germline, CDR1 is SEHNR, CDR2 FQNEAQ (reference sequence). The CDR3 loop reads CASSLALAGVHEQYF. The CDR3 DNA sequence: TGTGCCAGCAGCTTAGCGCTAGCGGGAGTTCACGAGCAGTACTTC. Together with reference TRBV7-9 and TRBJ2-7, the CDR3 gives the full variable domain: DTGVSQNPRHKITKRGQNVTFRCDPISEHNRLYWYRQTLGQGPEFLTYFQNEAQLEKSRLLSDRFSAERPKGSFSTLEIQRTEQGDSAMYLCASSLALAGVHEQYFGPGTRLTVT.

This clone is a singleton in its sample. V gene TRBV7-2 combines with J gene TRBJ2-3, with D possibly matching TRBD1 (6 bases). CDR3 length: 14 residues. Trimming stripped 3 bases from V and 4 bases from J, with 11 bases between. The germline V gene has CDR1 SGHTA and CDR2 FQGNSA. Here the CDR3 DNA reads TGTGCCAGCAGCTTTGGGGGCAGTGCAGATACGCAGTATTTT. Its protein product is CASSFGGSADTQYF. Using reference TRBV7-2 and TRBJ2-3 for the parts outside the CDR3, the full variable domain is GAGVSQSPSNKVTEKGKDVELRCDPISGHTALYWYRQSLGQGLEFLIYFQGNSAPDKSGLPSDRFSAERTGGSVSTLTIQRTQQEDSAVYLCASSFGGSADTQYFGPGTRLTVL.